The T cell receptor (beta chain) under discussion was sequenced for a study of beta chain features in type 1 diabetes. Study details: Examined across all samples were about 110 million sorted cells.

Losses at the gene ends were 3 bases for V and 0 bases for J; bases not matched to a gene: 6. Germline V gives CDR1 SEHNR, CDR2 FQNEAQ (reference sequence). The CDR3 length is 16 residues. The entirety of the isolated RNA underwent reverse transcription, so expressed TCRB transcripts were sequenced. Some clones are missing from TCRdb's copy, which holds only in-frame ones; the method was immunoSEQ multiplex PCR. The table lists 350,000 to 400,000 clones, over 13% of them singletons. Sequenced: naive CD4+ T cells from blood. The rearrangement uses TRBV7-9 and TRBJ2-7; 9 bases align to TRBD1. The TCR comes from a woman aged 18-29 years in good health. The CDR3 spells CASSFTGTGLSYEQYF. CDR3 DNA sequence: TGTGCCAGCAGCTTTACCGGGACAGGGCTCTCCTACGAGCAGTACTTC.